Below are 27 T cell receptor beta chains sequenced from a single sample in a study of Ad26.COV2.S vaccination and SARS-CoV-2 variants. The data were produced by immunoSEQ multiplex PCR, yet TCRdb's version contains in-frame clones alone and is incomplete. The sample includes 350,000 to 450,000 clones, roughly four fifths of them seen just once. Treatment meaning: about 20 received Ad26.COV2.S at low or high dose, single or two shots; roughly five received placebo; per-sample allocation not given. The samples date from day 63 after the first vaccine or placebo injection. Sequences were derived from peripheral blood, sampled in a trial of Ad26.COV2.S vaccine versus placebo. The receptors shown here come from a person between 18 and 65 years old who received the Ad26.COV2.S COVID-19 vaccine or a placebo.

This chain connects TRBV4-1 to TRBJ2-1; D is perhaps TRBD2 (6 bases). V gave up 4 bases and J gave up 1 base, with 8 bases separating them. The CDR3 spans 14 residues. The germline V gene has CDR1 MGHRA and CDR2 YSYEKL. CDR3 amino acids: CASSRDLSYNEQFF. The CDR3 DNA follows: TGCGCCAGCAGCCGGGACTTATCCTACAATGAGCAGTTCTTC.

V gene TRBV11-2 combines with J gene TRBJ1-2; D remains ambiguous. Germline V gives CDR1 SGHAT, CDR2 FQNNGV. CDR3 length equals 16 residues. The ends were cut back, 5 bases at V and 6 bases at J, with 22 bases in the middle. CDR3 region: CASSRTARQRENGYTF. Written as DNA, the CDR3 is TGTGCCAGCAGCCGGACCGCGAGGCAGCGGGAGAATGGCTACACCTTC.

This clone was observed a few times. The genes are TRBV14 and TRBJ1-5; D gene uncertain. Trimming removed 4 bases from V and 2 bases from J, with 9 bases in between. There are 14 residues in the CDR3. The germline gives CDR1 SGHDN, CDR2 FVKESK. The CDR3 is CASSLAGGNQPQHF. Written as DNA, the CDR3 is TGTGCCAGCAGCCTGGCCGGGGGCAATCAGCCCCAGCATTTT.

The table lists this clone with a few counts. The V call is TRBV25-1, the J call TRBJ1-2; no firm D call. The length of the CDR3 is 13 residues. Germline V gene data show CDR1 as MGHDK and CDR2 as SYGVNS. V shed 5 bases and J shed 8 bases, with 15 bases lying between them. CDR3 region: CASSPRTWEGYTF. The CDR3 region has the DNA TGTGCCAGCAGTCCGCGGACGTGGGAAGGCTACACCTTC.

The CDR3 bases are TGTGCCAGCAGCTTTGGGTCAGCTAGCAATCAGCCCCAGCATTTT. This encodes CASSFGSASNQPQHF. This chain joins TRBV5-6 and TRBJ1-5; D is ambiguous. Germline V CDR1 and CDR2: SGHDT, YYEEEE. The length of the CDR3 is 15 residues. Trimming pared 2 bases from V and 0 bases from J, leaving 9 bases between.

The CDR3 DNA sequence: TGTGCCAGCGCCAGACACGACCTCTACGAGCAGTACTTC. This encodes CASARHDLYEQYF. The chain is built from TRBV12-3 or TRBV12-4 and TRBJ2-7; no firm D call. With 8 bases removed from V and 3 bases from J, the gap between germline ends came to 14 bases. CDR3 size: 13 residues.

The chain couples TRBV7-3 to TRBJ2-5, with TRBD1 matching over 8 bases. Germline V gives CDR1 SGHTA, CDR2 FQGTGA. The CDR3 covers 15 residues. V gave up 5 bases and J gave up 5 bases; unmatched junction bases: 10. As DNA, the CDR3 is TGTGCCAGCAGCCGACAGGGGTCGGAAGTGGAGACCCAGTACTTC. Translated, it gives CASSRQGSEVETQYF.

The gene calls are TRBV4-3 and TRBJ2-2; D uncertain. Germline lookup yields CDR1 LGHNA and CDR2 YSLEER. The CDR3 runs 11 residues. V shed 4 bases and J shed 7 bases, with 4 bases lying between them. The CDR3 region is CASSRSGELFF. The CDR3 DNA reads TGCGCCAGCAGCCGGAGCGGGGAGCTGTTTTTT.

The chain's CDR3 is CASSATFGTGRSEQYF. The CDR3 DNA is TGTGCCAGCAGTGCTACCTTCGGGACCGGGAGGAGCGAGCAGTACTTC. J is TRBJ2-7 and V is TRBV6-1; 7 positions match TRBD2. The CDR3 has 16 amino acids. The V gene end was trimmed by 4 bases and the J gene end by 6 bases; junction bases not matched to a gene: 15. CDR1 and CDR2 (germline): MNHNS, SASEGT.

J is TRBJ1-2 and V is TRBV5-1; TRBD1 matches 7 bases. Germline CDR1 reads SGHRS; CDR2 reads YFSETQ. V shed 4 bases and J 7 bases; nucleotides not matched to a gene: 10. The CDR3 is 14 residues long. The CDR3 region has the DNA TGCGCCAGCAGCCAAGAGACAGGGAATGGTGGCTACACCTTC. This translates into CASSQETGNGGYTF.

The rearrangement links TRBV13 to TRBJ1-2; D unclear. V shed 0 bases and J shed 9 bases, with 14 bases lying between them. Germline V gene sequence: CDR1 PRHDT, CDR2 FYEKMQ (reference sequence). This CDR3 is 14 amino acids long. CDR3 sequence: CASSLGAGRSSYTF. The CDR3 DNA sequence: TGTGCCAGCAGCTTAGGGGCCGGGCGCTCGAGCTACACCTTC.

This clone has just a few counts. V is TRBV2 and J is TRBJ1-2; 8 nucleotides line up with TRBD1. J lost 7 bases, V lost 7 bases, and 11 bases had no gene match. The germline V gene encodes CDR1 SNHLY and CDR2 FYNNEI. This CDR3 is 14 amino acids long. CDR3 sequence: CASKTTGVQTGYTF. The CDR3, as DNA: TGTGCCAGCAAGACGACAGGGGTCCAAACTGGCTACACCTTC.

A few counts support this clone. The chain uses TRBV9 and TRBJ1-5; D possibly corresponds to TRBD1 (6 bases). The germline V gene has CDR1 SGDLS and CDR2 YYNGEE. The CDR3 length is 15 residues. Trimming removed 1 base at V and 4 bases at J, with 12 bases between. The CDR3 loop is CASSVSGGLNQPQHF. In nucleotides, the CDR3 is TGTGCCAGCAGCGTAAGTGGGGGCCTGAATCAGCCCCAGCATTTT.

The chain employs TRBV3-1 (or the pseudogene TRBV3-2) and TRBJ1-2; D not resolved. Per germline, CDR1 LGHDT and CDR2 YNNKEL (reference sequence). V was shortened by 4 bases and J by 5 bases, with 11 bases between the two germline ends. CDR3 length equals 13 residues. In nucleotides, the CDR3 is TGTGCCAGCAGCCCTCTTGCCGGGTATGGCTACACCTTC. Translated: CASSPLAGYGYTF.

The rearrangement uses TRBV4-1 and TRBJ1-5; the match to TRBD1 covers 8 bases. V trimming: 0 bases; J trimming: 5 bases; junction bases outside the gene matches: 9. The CDR3 spans 17 residues. Per germline, CDR1 MGHRA and CDR2 YSYEKL. The CDR3: CASSQEGAGGRDQPQHF. The CDR3 coding sequence is TGCGCCAGCAGCCAAGAAGGGGCAGGGGGCAGGGATCAGCCCCAGCATTTT.

The rearrangement links TRBV7-9 to TRBJ2-2, with TRBD2 as a possible D gene (6 bases). In germline, CDR1 is SEHNR, CDR2 FQNEAQ (reference sequence). The V gene lost 5 bases and the J gene lost 6 bases, with 19 bases spanning the gap. The CDR3 is made up of 16 amino acids. This chain's CDR3 is CASSIGTAGRAGELFF. CDR3 nucleotide sequence: TGTGCCAGCAGCATCGGGACCGCGGGAAGAGCCGGGGAGCTGTTTTTT.

The chain links TRBV2 to TRBJ2-7; tentatively, D is TRBD2 (6 bases). Trimming left V 8 bases short and J 0 bases short, with 14 bases between. The CDR3 totals 14 residues. CDR1 is SNHLY and CDR2 is FYNNEI in the germline V gene. The chain's CDR3 is CASLQEGSSYEQYF. The CDR3 bases are TGTGCCAGCCTACAGGAGGGATCCTCCTACGAGCAGTACTTC.

The chain carries TRBV2 and TRBJ2-1; 7 bases map to TRBD2. The trim removed 6 bases at V and 1 base at J, leaving 9 bases unmatched. Germline V lookup: CDR1 SNHLY, CDR2 FYNNEI. There are 16 residues in the CDR3. The CDR3 DNA reads as TGTGCCAGCAGCCCCCGGGGAGGGGAGTCCTACAATGAGCAGTTCTTC. Its protein is CASSPRGGESYNEQFF.

The chain uses TRBV10-3 and TRBJ2-7; 10 nucleotides agree with TRBD2. The junction had 3 bases not matched to a gene; V was cut back by 0 bases and J by 4 bases. From germline, CDR1 is ENHRY and CDR2 SYGVKD. This CDR3 has 15 residues. The CDR3, as DNA: TGTGCCATCAGTGAGTCGGGAGCGGGAGGGTACGAGCAGTACTTC. Its protein is CAISESGAGGYEQYF.

The table lists this clone with a few counts. The chain recombines TRBV12-5 with TRBJ2-1; 14 bases align to TRBD2. This CDR3 contains 16 residues. The germline gives CDR1 LGHNT, CDR2 FRNRAP. Trimming took 6 bases from V and 6 from J; bases not matched to a gene: 7. The CDR3 region has the DNA TGTGCTAGTGGCCCCCTGGGACTAGCGGGAGTCAATGAGCAGTTCTTC. Translating gives CASGPLGLAGVNEQFF.

The chain links TRBV11-2 to TRBJ2-5; D is undetermined. Germline-derived CDR1 and CDR2 are SGHAT and FQNNGV. Trimming shortened V by 0 bases and J by 5 bases, and 7 bases separated the two germline ends. The CDR3 extends over 13 amino acids. The CDR3 sequence: CASSLDVMETQYF. The DNA for the CDR3 is TGTGCCAGCAGCTTAGATGTGATGGAGACCCAGTACTTC. The variable domain in full, with the rest retrieved from reference TRBV11-2 and TRBJ2-5, is EAGVAQSPRYKIIEKRQSVAFWCNPISGHATLYWYQQILGQGPKLLIQFQNNGVVDDSQLPKDRFSAERLKGVDSTLKIQPAKLEDSAVYLCASSLDVMETQYFGPGTRLLVL.

V usage is TRBV21-1 and J usage is TRBJ1-5. TRBV21-1 is a documented pseudogene. This CDR3 is built from 18 residues. The CDR3 DNA follows: TGTGCCAGCAGCAAAGAACAGCGTTTACAAGTTAGCAATCAGCCCCAGCATTTT. It specifies CASSKEQRLQVSNQPQHF.

The chain recombines TRBV6-5 with TRBJ1-1; D possibly corresponds to TRBD1 (5 bases). The CDR3 is 13 amino acids. Trimming removed 6 bases from V and 9 bases from J, with 17 bases in between. The V gene's germline CDR1 is MNHEY and CDR2 SVGAGI. CDR3 DNA: TGTGCCAGCAGGCCCCTGGGGGGATCACAAGCTTTCTTT. This codes for CASRPLGGSQAFF.

The chain links TRBV19 to TRBJ2-7; D possibly corresponds to TRBD2 (6 bases). The germline gives CDR1 LNHDA, CDR2 SQIVND (reference sequence). The CDR3 is 16 amino acids. V dropped 5 bases and J dropped 0 bases, with 17 bases sitting between them. The CDR3 nucleotides are TGTGCCAGTAGTGGGCGCGGGGCGCTTCTCTCCTACGAGCAGTACTTC. This gives the protein CASSGRGALLSYEQYF.

This chain uses TRBV9 with TRBJ2-7; D gene ambiguous. The germline gives CDR1 SGDLS, CDR2 YYNGEE. The CDR3 totals 13 residues. V was trimmed by 4 bases and J by 5 bases, leaving 13 bases between them. The CDR3 reads CASSPYPKDEQYF. In DNA form, the CDR3 reads TGTGCCAGCAGCCCCTATCCTAAGGACGAGCAGTACTTC. The full variable domain, rest sourced from reference TRBV9 and TRBJ2-7, is DSGVTQTPKHLITATGQRVTLRCSPRSGDLSVYWYQQSLDQGLQFLIQYYNGEERAKGNILERFSAQQFPDLHSELNLSSLELGDSALYFCASSPYPKDEQYFGPGTRLTVT.

Of note for this clone: Germline is not matched at one junction end, which may reflect a read error. CDR3 nucleotide sequence: TGTGCCAGCAGCCAAAGAGGGGGGGCGCAGACAACATTC. Its protein product is CASSQRGGAQTTF. J is TRBJ1-2 and V is TRBV3-1 (or the pseudogene TRBV3-2); perhaps TRBD1 as D (6 bases). This CDR3 has 13 amino acids. Germline V gene lookup returns CDR1 LGHDT and CDR2 YNNKEL (reference sequence).

The rearrangement uses TRBV7-2 and TRBJ1-5; D is undetermined. Germline CDR1 SGHTA, CDR2 FQGNSA. This CDR3 region has 12 residues. Trimming removed 3 bases from V and 5 bases from J, with 5 bases in between. In nucleotides, the CDR3 is TGTGCCAGCAGCTTGGAATATCAGCCCCAGCATTTT. Protein product: CASSLEYQPQHF.